The 5 T cell receptor beta chains in this list originate from one sample, sequenced in a study of T cell repertoires in cytomegalovirus infection. The antigens for these receptors are not known. TCRdb ran MiXCR on the reads and lists one entry per CDR3 protein. The sample consists of roughly 800,000 distinct CDR3 sequences, roughly 28% of them appearing once. The sequencing used cultured CD8+ T cells from PBMCs, collected from culture after CMV antigen stimulation. All receptors come from a human donor in good health (CMV status not recorded). Some clones in this sample may be carry-over from other donors' samples.

The CDR3 sequence: CASSLYLAGDTDTQYF. CDR3 coding DNA: TGTGCCAGCAGTTTATACCTAGCGGGGGACACAGATACGCAGTATTTT. The V and J genes are TRBV28 and TRBJ2-3, with TRBD2 matching 10 bases. The CDR3 sequence is 16 residues long. Trimming took 1 base from V and 2 from J; bases not matched to a gene: 3. Germline-derived CDR1 and CDR2 are MDHEN and SYDVKM.

The V gene is TRBV19, the J gene TRBJ2-7; D is ambiguous. This CDR3 is built from 12 residues. Germline V gene lookup returns CDR1 LNHDA and CDR2 SQIVND (reference sequence). V was shortened by 3 bases and J by 5 bases, with 8 bases between the two germline ends. Here the CDR3 reads CASSIVGDEQYF. The CDR3 nucleotides are TGTGCCAGTAGTATCGTGGGCGACGAGCAGTACTTC.

This clonotype was observed a handful of times. This sequence joins TRBV11-2 and TRBJ2-5; D ambiguous. Germline-derived CDR1 and CDR2 are SGHAT and FQNNGV. The CDR3 runs to 15 residues. The V and J ends lost 8 bases and 5 bases respectively, with 21 bases between them. As DNA, the CDR3 is TGTGCCAGCGCTACCACACCTGTGGGCTATGAGACCCAGTACTTC. Its protein is CASATTPVGYETQYF.

This clonotype was counted many times. V and J are TRBV20-1 and TRBJ2-2; D remains ambiguous. CDR1 and CDR2 (germline): DFQATT, SNEGSKA (reference sequence). The CDR3 is made up of 12 amino acids. Trimming left V 6 bases short and J 6 bases short, with 11 bases between. The CDR3 region is CSASLLPGELFF. The CDR3 region has the DNA TGCAGTGCGAGCCTGCTACCCGGGGAGCTGTTTTTT.

Ten or more counts support this clonotype. The chain recombines TRBV13 with TRBJ2-3, with 7 nucleotides matching TRBD2. There are 12 residues in the CDR3. Germline CDR1 and CDR2: PRHDT and FYEKMQ (reference sequence). Trimming took 5 bases from V and 7 from J; bases not matched to a gene: 3. CDR3 nucleotides: TGTGCCAGCAGCCCGGGGGGAAATACGCAGTATTTT. The encoded protein is CASSPGGNTQYF.